This T cell receptor beta chain was identified during a study of cytomegalovirus exposure and HLA in healthy donors. Whole-study results and caveats: In an earlier analysis, in around 590 donors, most V segments appeared productive either ~87% or ~30% of the time. A later analysis linked a missense DCLRE1C variant to TCR beta V- and J-gene trimming. Roughly even sequencing depth across donors was the assumption behind the presence/absence analyses.

Healthy bone marrow donors supplied every sample. The study ran its PCR with 60 Vbeta and 13 Jbeta primers. Clones were sequenced by immunoSEQ multiplex PCR, and TCRdb holds only the in-frame ones, with some missing. The sample lists 150,000 to 200,000 clones, 75% to 85% occurring once. CDR1 LGHNA and CDR2 YNFKEQ come from the germline V gene. V shed 4 bases, J shed 6 bases, and the junction held 23 bases outside the gene matches. The CDR3 spans 19 residues. Note on this clone: Its antigen is unidentified.

Sequencing was carried out using PBMCs. The rearrangement uses TRBV4-2 and TRBJ2-5, with 7 nucleotides matching TRBD2. This clonotype was obtained from a woman aged 45-65 years in good health and CMV-seronegative. The CDR3 nucleotides are TGTGCCAGCAGCCCATCTGGGGCCGGGGGAACTAGCGATATAAAGACCCAGTACTTC. Translation: CASSPSGAGGTSDIKTQYF.